A selection of T cell receptor beta chains follows, all from one sample in a study of molecular identifiers for immune sequencing clone quantification. TCRdb itself ran the PCR reads through MiXCR, one entry per CDR3 protein. The sample yields approximately 54,000 distinct CDR3 sequences, less than 25% seen once. The sequenced sample consisted of naive CD8+ T cells from blood, with Jurkat cell RNA spiked in. Source of these receptors: a human donor in good health. Some libraries in this study had Jurkat cell RNA spiked in. The CDR3 runs from the conserved cysteine through the conserved F or W. D genes are given only for firm matches. Rows give clone size only sometimes, using once, few, many, or a class for an expanded clone.

CDR3 length	clone size	V gene	D gene	J gene	CDR3 DNA	CDR3 protein
14	many	TRBV12-3/TRBV12-4	TRBD1	TRBJ1-1	TGTGCCAGCCAAGGGCAGGGGGCAGGAACTGAAGCTTTCTTT	CASQGQGAGTEAFF
15	many	TRBV20-1	NA	TRBJ2-5	TGCAGTGCTAGAGATATACCCTGGGACCAAGAGACCCAGTACTTC	CSARDIPWDQETQYF
12	NA	TRBV18	NA	TRBJ2-3	TGTGCCAGCTCACCAGGGTATGATACGCAGTATTTT	CASSPGYDTQYF
16	many	TRBV20-1	TRBD2	TRBJ2-5	TGCAGTGCCCCCTCTAGTAAGAAGCGGGAGGAAGAGACCCAGTACTTC	CSAPSSKKREEETQYF
16	few	TRBV7-9	TRBD2	TRBJ2-5	TGTGCCAGCAGCCTACTAGCGGGAGGGCCGTTGGAGACCCAGTACTTC	CASSLLAGGPLETQYF
15	few	TRBV20-1	NA	TRBJ2-5	TGCAGTGCTAGAAAAATCCAACTAGGAGGAGAGCCCCAGTACTTC	CSARKIQLGGEPQYF
14	many	TRBV5-1	TRBD1	TRBJ1-1	TGCGCCAGCAGCCCCTGGACAGGGAACACTGAAGCTTTCTTT	CASSPWTGNTEAFF
14	once	TRBV7-9	NA	TRBJ1-2	TGTGCCAGCAGCTTAGTGGCGGCTAACTATGGCGACACCTTC	CASSLVAANYGDTF
13	few	TRBV30	NA	TRBJ2-2	TGTGCCTGGAGTGTAAGTGGGCCCGGCGAGCTGTTTTTT	CAWSVSGPGELFF
15	few	TRBV12-5	TRBD1	TRBJ2-1	TGTGCTAGTGGTTTGTCCGGGACAGAGAGAAGCCTTCAGTTCTTC	CASGLSGTERSLQFF
18	many	TRBV4-3	NA	TRBJ2-5	TGCGCCAGCAGCCAAGAGTGGAGGGGGCCCATCCTTCAAGAGACCCAGTACTTC	CASSQEWRGPILQETQYF
15	NA	TRBV28	TRBD1	TRBJ1-5	TGTGCCAGCACCAGAACAGGGGAAAGCAATCAGCCCCAGCATTTT	CASTRTGESNQPQHF
17	NA	TRBV27	TRBD1	TRBJ1-5	TGTGCCAGCGGTCCACTATCCCGGGACAGGGTTCAACAGCCCCAGCATTTT	CASGPLSRDRVQQPQHF
14	few	TRBV19	NA	TRBJ1-6	TGTGCCAGTATGGGAAGCTCCTATAATTCACGCCTCCACTTT	CASMGSSYNSRLHF
15	NA	TRBV27	TRBD1	TRBJ2-7	TGTGCCAGCAGAGTAGCCGGGACAGATATCTACGAGCAGTACTTC	CASRVAGTDIYEQYF
15	many	TRBV6-4	TRBD2	TRBJ2-1	TGTGCCAGCAGCCCTCTAGCGGGAGAGTCGGCTGAGCAGTTCTTC	CASSPLAGESAEQFF
13	many	TRBV19	NA	TRBJ1-2	TGTGCCAGTAGTATAGGCAGAATATATGGCTACACCTTC	CASSIGRIYGYTF
13	many	TRBV5-6	NA	TRBJ1-5	TGTGCCAGCAGCCCTGGGGGGTATCAGCCCCAGCATTTT	CASSPGGYQPQHF
16	few	TRBV28	NA	TRBJ2-2	TGTGCCAGCACCCCTAGGGGGGTCGGGTCGGTGGGGGAGCTGTTTTTT	CASTPRGVGSVGELFF